A single sample is the source of the 13 T cell receptor beta chains below, sequenced in a study of Ad26.COV2.S vaccination and SARS-CoV-2 variants. Treatment reported: some 20 received Ad26.COV2.S at low or high dose, single or two shots; about 5 received placebo; per-sample allocation not given. Collection of samples fell on day 63 after the first vaccine or placebo injection. Sequenced by immunoSEQ multiplex PCR; TCRdb stores in-frame clones only, minus some. Of roughly 320,000 clones in the sample, 87% were seen once. Sequenced here: peripheral blood, sampled in a trial of Ad26.COV2.S vaccine versus placebo. The receptors stem from a person aged 18-65 years who received the Ad26.COV2.S COVID-19 vaccine or a placebo.

The rearrangement uses TRBV19 and TRBJ2-5; the D call may be TRBD1 or TRBD2 (6 bases each). The CDR3 extends over 15 amino acids. Germline CDR1 LNHDA, CDR2 SQIVND (reference sequence). Trimming cost V 5 bases and J 1 base, with 14 bases left between them. CDR3 region: CASSPTRGLQETQYF. The CDR3 DNA sequence: TGTGCCAGTAGTCCCACCAGGGGACTCCAAGAGACCCAGTACTTC.

The V gene is TRBV29-1, the J gene TRBJ1-1; TRBD1 might be the D (5 bases). With 3 bases removed from V and 3 bases from J, the gap between germline ends came to 14 bases. This CDR3 region has 14 residues. Germline V gene lookup returns CDR1 SQVTM and CDR2 ANQGSEA. CDR3 in amino acids: CSVEKRDLHTEAFF. CDR3 sequence (DNA): TGCAGCGTTGAGAAACGGGACCTACACACTGAAGCTTTCTTT.

This chain uses TRBV7-8 with TRBJ1-1; D is ambiguous. The CDR3 consists of 15 residues. The germline V gene encodes CDR1 SGHVS and CDR2 FQNEAQ. Trimming removed 1 base from V and 0 bases from J, with 9 bases in between. For the CDR3, the DNA is TGTGCCAGCAGCTTAGGGTCACCCCTGAACACTGAAGCTTTCTTT. This sequence encodes CASSLGSPLNTEAFF.

The chain joins TRBV5-1 to TRBJ2-3; 13 bases fit TRBD2. The CDR3 consists of 16 residues. V gave up 6 bases and J gave up 6 bases; unmatched junction bases: 10. Germline V gene sequence: CDR1 SGHRS, CDR2 YFSETQ. CDR3 nucleotide sequence: TGCGCCAGCAAAGTTGCCCCGGGACTAGCGGGGGATACGCAGTATTTT. Encoded protein: CASKVAPGLAGDTQYF.

This clone was observed a few times. This chain joins TRBV2 and TRBJ2-7, with 7 bases fitting TRBD1. CDR1 is SNHLY, CDR2 FYNNEI, per germline. After removal of 5 bases from V and 3 bases from J, the junction contained 4 bases not matched to a gene. The CDR3 spans 13 residues. For the CDR3, the DNA is TGTGCCAGCAGTTTTGGACAGGACTACGAGCAGTACTTC. It translates to CASSFGQDYEQYF.

The table lists this clone with a count of one. J is TRBJ2-2 and V is TRBV19; no clear D. CDR1 is LNHDA and CDR2 is SQIVND in the germline V gene (reference sequence). V was shortened by 2 bases and J by 6 bases, with 13 bases between the two germline ends. This CDR3 contains 15 residues. Written as DNA, the CDR3 is TGTGCCAGTAGTATACTGGGCCCTGGCCCCGGGGAGCTGTTTTTT. Protein: CASSILGPGPGELFF.

CDR3 sequence (DNA): TGCGCCAGCAGCTTGTTATCGGGGTTCACAGATACGCAGTATTTT. This translates into CASSLLSGFTDTQYF. V gene TRBV5-1 combines with J gene TRBJ2-3; weak D call: TRBD2 (5 bases). Per the germline V gene, CDR1 is SGHRS and CDR2 is YFSETQ. The CDR3 has 15 amino acids. The V gene lost 1 base and the J gene lost 2 bases, with 11 bases spanning the gap. Based on the CDR3 plus reference TRBV5-1 and TRBJ2-3, the full variable domain is KAGVTQTPRYLIKTRGQQVTLSCSPISGHRSVSWYQQTPGQGLQFLFEYFSETQRNKGNFPGRFSGRQFSNSRSEMNVSTLELGDSALYLCASSLLSGFTDTQYFGPGTRLTVL.

This chain links TRBV5-5 with TRBJ2-3; 9 nucleotides align to TRBD1. In germline, CDR1 is SGHKS, CDR2 YYEKEE (reference sequence). The CDR3 contains 16 residues. After removal of 0 bases from V and 3 bases from J, the junction contained 5 bases not matched to a gene. The CDR3 loop is CASSLGGQGGTDTQYF. The DNA for the CDR3 is TGTGCCAGCAGCTTGGGGGGACAGGGTGGTACAGATACGCAGTATTTT.

The V call is TRBV4-1, the J call TRBJ1-2, with D perhaps matching TRBD1 (5 bases). The CDR3 runs to 19 residues. Germline lookup yields CDR1 MGHRA and CDR2 YSYEKL. The ends were cut back, 4 bases at V and 2 bases at J, with 26 bases in the middle. This CDR3 reads CASSPEEFDQYRGNYGYTF. The CDR3 coding sequence is TGCGCCAGCAGCCCAGAAGAGTTTGATCAGTATCGGGGGAACTATGGCTACACCTTC.

The chain employs TRBV15 and TRBJ1-5; TRBD1 agrees at 7 bases. Trimming cost V 0 bases and J 4 bases; bases outside gene matches: 3. This CDR3 has 15 amino acids. Germline V lookup: CDR1 LNHNV, CDR2 YYDKDF (reference sequence). The CDR3 DNA reads as TGTGCCACCAGCAGAGATCCAGGGGGTAATCAGCCCCAGCATTTT. Amino acids: CATSRDPGGNQPQHF.

The chain uses TRBV19 and TRBJ1-1; D is perhaps TRBD1 (5 bases). Trimming shortened V by 3 bases and J by 4 bases, and 12 bases separated the two germline ends. This CDR3 has 14 residues. Germline V gene data show CDR1 as LNHDA and CDR2 as SQIVND (reference sequence). CDR3 protein: CASSMKGASTEAFF. For the CDR3, the DNA is TGTGCCAGTAGTATGAAAGGGGCGAGCACTGAAGCTTTCTTT. Variable domain in full (rest from reference TRBV19 and TRBJ1-1): DGGITQSPKYLFRKEGQNVTLSCEQNLNHDAMYWYRQDPGQGLRLIYYSQIVNDFQKGDIAEGYSVSREKKESFPLTVTSAQKNPTAFYLCASSMKGASTEAFFGQGTRLTVV.

This clone was observed a single time. The sample contains more than one DNA sequence encoding this CDR3. The rearrangement joins TRBV5-1 to TRBJ2-2; D uncertain. Per germline, CDR1 SGHRS and CDR2 YFSETQ. V lost 0 bases and J 0 bases, leaving 3 bases between the germline ends. There are 14 residues in the CDR3. CDR3 residues: CASSLEANTGELFF. The CDR3 DNA follows: TGCGCCAGCAGCTTGGAAGCGAACACCGGGGAGCTGTTTTTT. Using reference TRBV5-1 and TRBJ2-2 for the parts outside the CDR3, the full variable domain is KAGVTQTPRYLIKTRGQQVTLSCSPISGHRSVSWYQQTPGQGLQFLFEYFSETQRNKGNFPGRFSGRQFSNSRSEMNVSTLELGDSALYLCASSLEANTGELFFGEGSRLTVL.

This clone was observed a few times. The gene calls are TRBV5-4 and TRBJ2-7; no reliable D call. Germline CDR1 and CDR2: SGHNT and YYREEE (reference sequence). The length of the CDR3 is 11 residues. Deletions cut 4 bases from V and 4 bases from J, with 6 bases between. The CDR3 bases are TGTGCCAGCAGCCGCGGATACGAGCAGTACTTC. This codes for CASSRGYEQYF.